Listed here are 14 T cell receptor beta chains from one sample, sequenced in a study of T cell responses to AZD1222 COVID-19 vaccine. The data were produced by immunoSEQ multiplex PCR, yet TCRdb's version contains in-frame clones alone and is incomplete. Seen here are about 120,000 clones, about nine tenths observed once, and the top ten hold less than 9%. Specimen: peripheral blood, collected on day 0 of AZD1222 vaccination. These receptor sequences come from an adult in good health.

As to this clone: Different DNA sequences within this sample yield the same CDR3. This chain joins TRBV6-5 and TRBJ1-2; D remains ambiguous. Germline assignment: CDR1 MNHEY and CDR2 SVGAGI. The CDR3 contains 14 residues. V was pared by 2 bases and J by 2 bases, with 9 bases between. The CDR3 nucleotides read TGTGCCAGCAGTTACCTGACGGGAAACTATGGCTACACCTTC. This translates into CASSYLTGNYGYTF.

J is TRBJ1-6 and V is TRBV2; no clear D. V lost 4 bases to trimming and J lost 6 bases, with 10 bases between them. The CDR3 covers 14 residues. Germline lookup yields CDR1 SNHLY and CDR2 FYNNEI. CDR3 region: CASSGQTINSPLHF. CDR3 coding DNA: TGTGCCAGCAGTGGGCAGACTATTAATTCACCCCTCCACTTT.

The chain employs TRBV12-3 or TRBV12-4 and TRBJ2-7; D is ambiguous. The CDR3 loop spans 13 amino acids. V lost 2 bases to trimming and J lost 1 base, with 6 bases between them. CDR3 nucleotide sequence: TGTGCCAGCAGTTTACTGGGGTCCTACGAGCAGTACTTC. Its protein is CASSLLGSYEQYF.

CDR3 sequence (DNA): TGTGCCAGTAGTATAGAAGCACCGGGGAGTAGCAATCAGCCCCAGCATTTT. This encodes CASSIEAPGSSNQPQHF. The chain joins TRBV19 to TRBJ1-5; D not certain. Trimming took 0 bases from V and 0 from J, leaving 12 bases between them. Germline V gives CDR1 LNHDA, CDR2 SQIVND (reference sequence). The length of the CDR3 is 17 residues.

The chain links TRBV5-6 to TRBJ1-3, with TRBD1 as a possible D gene (5 bases). V dropped 3 bases and J dropped 4 bases, with 8 bases sitting between them. Germline CDR1 and CDR2: SGHDT and YYEEEE. This CDR3 has 13 amino acids. CDR3 nucleotide sequence: TGTGCCAGCAGCTCCTACAGGGGAAACACCATATATTTT. Translating it yields CASSSYRGNTIYF.

This chain joins TRBV27 and TRBJ1-5; a weak D match, TRBD1 (5 bases). The germline V gene has CDR1 MNHEY and CDR2 SMNVEV (reference sequence). The CDR3 length is 14 residues. V was cut by 7 bases and J by 9 bases, with 19 bases left in between. The CDR3 loop reads CASKGGQGRLPQHF. The CDR3, as DNA: TGTGCCAGCAAAGGAGGGCAGGGCAGATTGCCCCAGCATTTT.

In this sample, this clone turned up a few times. The chain couples TRBV6-1 to TRBJ2-3; no clear D. The CDR3 consists of 15 residues. Germline loops: CDR1 MNHNS, CDR2 SASEGT. V lost 1 base and J lost 2, with 10 bases in between. CDR3 protein: CASSEGPDNTDTQYF. CDR3 in DNA: TGTGCCAGCAGTGAAGGTCCAGATAACACAGATACGCAGTATTTT.

The gene calls are TRBV2 and TRBJ2-3, with TRBD2 identical over 7 bases. This CDR3 region has 13 residues. The V segment lost 6 bases and the J segment 2 bases; nucleotides outside the gene matches: 2. Per germline, CDR1 SNHLY and CDR2 FYNNEI. CDR3 in amino acids: CASSGDYTDTQYF. The CDR3 nucleotides are TGTGCCAGCAGCGGGGACTACACAGATACGCAGTATTTT. Complete variable domain (other parts from reference TRBV2 and TRBJ2-3): EPEVTQTPSHQVTQMGQEVILRCVPISNHLYFYWYRQILGQKVEFLVSFYNNEISEKSEIFDDQFSVERPDGSNFTLKIRSTKLEDSAMYFCASSGDYTDTQYFGPGTRLTVL.

J is TRBJ1-4 and V is TRBV7-2; no clear D. The V gene's germline CDR1 is SGHTA and CDR2 FQGNSA. This CDR3 is 15 amino acids long. The V and J ends lost 7 bases and 5 bases respectively, with 17 bases between them. CDR3 nucleotide sequence: TGTGCCAGCAAAGACCCCCGGATCCCGAATGAAAAACTGTTTTTT. As protein: CASKDPRIPNEKLFF.

This clone was observed a single time. The chain employs TRBV12-3 or TRBV12-4 and TRBJ2-7; 7 bases map to TRBD1. V lost 4 bases and J lost 0; bases outside the gene matches: 0. The CDR3 totals 13 residues. The CDR3 DNA is TGTGCCAGCAGTTGGGACAGCTCCTACGAGCAGTACTTC. Translated, it gives CASSWDSSYEQYF.

The chain is built from TRBV7-8 and TRBJ1-6; D uncertain. Per germline, CDR1 SGHVS and CDR2 FQNEAQ. V lost 4 bases to trimming and J lost 10 bases, with 11 bases between them. CDR3 length equals 13 residues. CDR3: CASSWDIVSPLHF. DNA of the CDR3: TGTGCCAGCAGCTGGGATATCGTGTCACCCCTCCACTTT.

This chain joins TRBV24-1 and TRBJ1-2; a weak D match, TRBD1 (6 bases). The germline CDR1 and CDR2 sequences are KGHDR and SFDVKD. The CDR3 is made up of 16 amino acids. V lost 9 bases, J lost 0 bases, and 19 bases lay in between. The CDR3 spells CATRPSEGGTNYGYTF. The CDR3, as DNA: TGTGCCACCCGCCCGTCGGAGGGGGGGACTAACTATGGCTACACCTTC.

This rearrangement joins TRBV4-2 to TRBJ1-6, with 8 nucleotides matching TRBD1. In germline, CDR1 is LGHNA, CDR2 YNFKEQ. With 2 bases clipped from V and 6 bases from J, the junction kept 6 bases outside the gene matches. The CDR3 is 16 amino acids. The CDR3 loop reads CASSQLQGQGNSPLHF. CDR3 DNA: TGTGCCAGCAGCCAACTACAAGGACAGGGTAATTCACCCCTCCACTTT.

The J gene is TRBJ2-1, the V gene TRBV7-2, with D hard to call. CDR1 is SGHTA, CDR2 FQGNSA, per germline. Between the trimmed V and J ends, which lost 5 bases and 6 bases, there was a span of 8 bases. The CDR3 spans 12 residues. CDR3 in DNA: TGTGCCAGCAGCCCGCCTTCCAATGAGCAGTTCTTC. Translation gives CASSPPSNEQFF.